These 28 T cell receptor beta chains share one sample of origin, sequenced in a study of OX40 agonist ivuxolimab in advanced cancers. Clones were sequenced by immunoSEQ multiplex PCR, and TCRdb holds only the in-frame ones, with some missing. The table records about 69,000 clones, about nine tenths of them present only once. The sequenced sample was CD4+ or CD8+ T cells sorted from blood, obtained in a trial of the OX40 agonist ivuxolimab. These receptor sequences come from an adult with an advanced solid tumor such as melanoma, head and neck, liver or kidney cancer.

This clone is a singleton in its sample. The rearrangement uses TRBV5-4 and TRBJ2-3, with 8 bases aligning to TRBD2. The CDR3 spans 15 residues. Germline V gene lookup returns CDR1 SGHNT and CDR2 YYREEE (reference sequence). V lost 4 bases and J lost 3; bases outside the gene matches: 7. CDR3 residues: CASSLLVAGTDTQYF. CDR3 coding DNA: TGTGCCAGCAGCCTTCTGGTAGCGGGGACAGATACGCAGTATTTT.

The genes are TRBV14 and TRBJ2-3, with TRBD2 matching 13 bases. The CDR3 covers 16 residues. After removal of 4 bases from V and 5 bases from J, the junction contained 6 bases not matched to a gene. Germline CDR1 reads SGHDN; CDR2 reads FVKESK. CDR3 loop: CASSLRTSGSLDTQYF. The DNA for the CDR3 is TGTGCCAGCAGCCTCCGGACTAGCGGGAGTCTAGATACGCAGTATTTT.

The rearrangement links TRBV6-4 to TRBJ2-5, with 10 bases aligning to TRBD2. There are 15 residues in the CDR3. Germline V CDR1 and CDR2: MRHNA, SNTAGT. V lost 6 bases to trimming and J lost 5 bases; unmatched junction nucleotides: 9. CDR3 in DNA: TGTGCCAGCAGCCAAAGCGGGAGGGCCGGCGAGACCCAGTACTTC. Translated: CASSQSGRAGETQYF.

This chain connects TRBV6-1 to TRBJ2-3, with 9 nucleotides matching TRBD2. Germline V gives CDR1 MNHNS, CDR2 SASEGT. V gave up 11 bases and J gave up 0 bases; unmatched junction bases: 3. The CDR3 runs to 13 residues. CDR3 in amino acids: CAGAGGSTDTQYF. The CDR3 coding sequence is TGTGCCGGAGCGGGAGGAAGCACAGATACGCAGTATTTT.

This clone was picked up one time. The V gene is TRBV7-9, the J gene TRBJ2-2, with no clear D. Germline loops: CDR1 SEHNR, CDR2 FQNEAQ (reference sequence). The CDR3 sequence is 15 residues long. Deletions cut 2 bases from V and 0 bases from J, with 7 bases between. The CDR3 loop is CASSLRSANTGELFF. For the CDR3, the DNA is TGTGCCAGCAGCTTACGGTCCGCGAACACCGGGGAGCTGTTTTTT.

The chain recombines TRBV6-1 with TRBJ1-1; 8 bases line up with TRBD1. The CDR3 loop spans 15 amino acids. V lost 6 bases, J lost 1 base, and 7 bases stayed unmatched. Per germline, CDR1 MNHNS and CDR2 SASEGT. CDR3 nucleotides: TGTGCCAGCAGACCAAGGACAGGGTCGAACACTGAAGCTTTCTTT. Encoded protein: CASRPRTGSNTEAFF.

The chain couples TRBV5-6 to TRBJ2-2, with D uncertain. CDR1 SGHDT and CDR2 YYEEEE come from the germline V gene. The ends were cut back, 6 bases at V and 2 bases at J, with 17 bases in the middle. The CDR3 is made up of 16 amino acids. CDR3 nucleotide sequence: TGTGCCAGCACCCCCGGGCAGATTATTAACACCGGGGAGCTGTTTTTT. Translating it yields CASTPGQIINTGELFF.

The gene calls are TRBV11-3 and TRBJ1-1; 8 bases match TRBD1. The V and J ends lost 5 bases and 4 bases, in that order; junction bases with no gene match: 9. Germline loops: CDR1 SGHNT, CDR2 YENEEA. CDR3 length: 15 residues. CDR3 residues: CASSLSDREGTEAFF. CDR3 bases: TGTGCCAGCAGCCTATCGGACAGGGAGGGCACTGAAGCTTTCTTT.

The gene calls are TRBV7-3 and TRBJ2-7, with 7 bases fitting TRBD2. Trimming removed 5 bases from V and 2 bases from J; junction bases left unmatched: 9. This CDR3 region has 15 residues. CDR1 and CDR2 (germline): SGHTA, FQGTGA. CDR3: CASSRGNGGAYEQYF. As DNA, the CDR3 is TGTGCCAGCAGCCGTGGTAATGGGGGGGCCTACGAGCAGTACTTC. The full variable domain, with the rest looked up from reference TRBV7-3 and TRBJ2-7, is GAGVSQTPSNKVTEKGKYVELRCDPISGHTALYWYRQSLGQGPEFLIYFQGTGAADDSGLPNDRFFAVRPEGSVSTLKIQRTERGDSAVYLCASSRGNGGAYEQYFGPGTRLTVT.

The chain employs TRBV29-1 and TRBJ1-1, with D unresolved. There are 12 residues in the CDR3. With 5 bases removed from V and 0 bases from J, the gap between germline ends came to 7 bases. CDR1 is SQVTM and CDR2 is ANQGSEA in the germline V gene. This chain's CDR3 is CSVSGMNTEAFF. CDR3 nucleotides: TGCAGCGTTTCAGGCATGAACACTGAAGCTTTCTTT.

This chain links TRBV5-1 with TRBJ2-7; 11 bases are shared with TRBD2. The V gene's germline CDR1 is SGHRS and CDR2 YFSETQ. The length of the CDR3 is 16 residues. Trimming cost V 7 bases and J 7 bases; bases outside gene matches: 16. DNA for the CDR3: TGCGCCAGCGGAATAGGGGATAGCGGGAGGGGCGGTGAGCAGTACTTC. As protein: CASGIGDSGRGGEQYF.

V and J are TRBV6-5 and TRBJ2-7; no reliable D call. Per the germline V gene, CDR1 is MNHEY and CDR2 is SVGAGI. This CDR3 spans 11 amino acids. V lost 8 bases to trimming and J lost 4 bases, with 9 bases between them. In DNA, the CDR3 is TGTGCCAGCGGCTCCTTATACGAGCAGTACTTC. It yields the protein CASGSLYEQYF.

By sample fraction, this clone is medium-sized. V usage is TRBV5-4 and J usage is TRBJ2-5, with TRBD2 identical over 8 bases. The ends lost 4 bases at V and 4 bases at J; junction bases unmatched: 9. This CDR3 spans 15 amino acids. Germline V CDR1 and CDR2: SGHNT, YYREEE (reference sequence). The CDR3 loop is CASSPRGLAGETQYF. The DNA of the CDR3 is TGTGCCAGCAGCCCCAGAGGACTAGCTGGAGAGACCCAGTACTTC.

The chain uses TRBV2 and TRBJ1-2; D might be TRBD1 (5 bases). Germline V CDR1 and CDR2: SNHLY, FYNNEI. The V gene lost 6 bases and the J gene lost 10 bases, with 21 bases spanning the gap. This CDR3 region has 14 residues. The CDR3 is CASSGAGPADDYTF. The CDR3 DNA follows: TGTGCCAGCAGCGGGGCAGGGCCTGCTGATGACTACACCTTC.

V usage is TRBV20-1 and J usage is TRBJ2-5; no clear D. CDR3 length: 10 residues. Germline CDR1 reads DFQATT; CDR2 reads SNEGSKA (reference sequence). V lost 7 bases and J 4 bases, leaving 7 bases between the germline ends. The CDR3 is CSVVRETQYF. The CDR3 region has the DNA TGCAGTGTGGTGCGAGAGACCCAGTACTTC.

This chain uses TRBV15 with TRBJ2-5, with D perhaps TRBD2 (5 bases). Deletions cut 0 bases from V and 1 base from J, with 9 bases between. This CDR3 has 15 amino acids. Per germline, CDR1 LNHNV and CDR2 YYDKDF (reference sequence). The CDR3 DNA sequence: TGTGCCACCAGCAGAGATAGCGCTTCCCAAGAGACCCAGTACTTC. Its protein product is CATSRDSASQETQYF.

The rearrangement links TRBV29-1 to TRBJ1-1, with 7 bases identical to TRBD1. Germline V CDR1 and CDR2: SQVTM, ANQGSEA. V shed 6 bases and J 1 base; nucleotides not matched to a gene: 5. The CDR3 runs to 13 residues. CDR3 sequence reads: CSVLGQPNTEAFF. CDR3 bases: TGCAGCGTCCTGGGACAGCCGAACACTGAAGCTTTCTTT.

The rearrangement uses TRBV19 and TRBJ1-5, with unresolved D. The CDR3 is made up of 15 amino acids. The germline gives CDR1 LNHDA, CDR2 SQIVND (reference sequence). Trimming stripped 1 base from V and 6 bases from J, with 13 bases between. CDR3 bases: TGTGCCAGTAGTATAGGCAGCTCCCTCGGTCAGCCCCAGCATTTT. Amino acids: CASSIGSSLGQPQHF.

V is TRBV7-6 and J is TRBJ1-3; D not certain. Germline V gene lookup returns CDR1 SGHVS and CDR2 FNYEAQ. V was pared by 2 bases and J by 4 bases, with 9 bases between. The CDR3 length is 14 residues. The CDR3, as DNA: TGTGCCAGCAGCTTACCCTCTCAGGGAAACACCATATATTTT. Amino acids: CASSLPSQGNTIYF.

The V and J genes are TRBV9 and TRBJ2-7; D is ambiguous. The V and J ends lost 4 bases and 0 bases respectively, with 11 bases between them. The CDR3 contains 14 residues. CDR1 SGDLS and CDR2 YYNGEE come from the germline V gene. CDR3 nucleotides: TGTGCCAGCAGCCGAGACACCATCTCCTACGAGCAGTACTTC. As protein: CASSRDTISYEQYF.

The CDR3 region is CASSRQVNEYEQYF. The CDR3 nucleotides read TGTGCCAGCAGCCGACAGGTTAACGAGTACGAGCAGTACTTC. The rearrangement joins TRBV5-4 to TRBJ2-7, with a weak D call TRBD1 (6 bases). Germline assignment: CDR1 SGHNT and CDR2 YYREEE (reference sequence). This CDR3 has 14 residues. V was trimmed by 4 bases and J by 4 bases, leaving 15 bases between them.

This rearrangement joins TRBV5-1 to TRBJ1-4; TRBD1 aligns across 9 bases. With 1 base clipped from V and 6 bases from J, the junction kept 7 bases outside the gene matches. The CDR3 covers 16 residues. Germline CDR1 SGHRS, CDR2 YFSETQ. The CDR3, as DNA: TGCGCCAGCAGCTTGTTACCGGGACAGGGACATGAAAAACTGTTTTTT. Amino acids: CASSLLPGQGHEKLFF. Full variable domain (remainder filled in from reference TRBV5-1 and TRBJ1-4): KAGVTQTPRYLIKTRGQQVTLSCSPISGHRSVSWYQQTPGQGLQFLFEYFSETQRNKGNFPGRFSGRQFSNSRSEMNVSTLELGDSALYLCASSLLPGQGHEKLFFGSGTQLSVL.

The rearrangement uses TRBV18 and TRBJ1-2, with 7 bases matching TRBD1. The CDR3 contains 15 residues. Per germline, CDR1 KGHSH and CDR2 LQKENI. The V segment lost 2 bases and the J segment 2 bases; nucleotides outside the gene matches: 5. CDR3 in DNA: TGTGCCAGCTCACCAAATGGAGGGGGCAACTATGGCTACACCTTC. This encodes CASSPNGGGNYGYTF.

The chain recombines TRBV18 with TRBJ1-1; no definite D call. This CDR3 contains 14 residues. Per germline, CDR1 KGHSH and CDR2 LQKENI. V dropped 3 bases and J dropped 1 base, with 9 bases sitting between them. The CDR3 DNA reads TGTGCCAGCTCACCTAACATGGGGAACACTGAAGCTTTCTTT. Protein: CASSPNMGNTEAFF.

This chain connects TRBV5-1 to TRBJ2-7; possible D gene TRBD2, 5 bases. Trimming took off 0 bases at V and 3 bases at J, with 10 bases between the two ends. The CDR3 loop spans 14 amino acids. Germline CDR1 SGHRS, CDR2 YFSETQ. This CDR3 is CASSLAVGSYEQYF. CDR3 in DNA: TGCGCCAGCAGCTTGGCGGTAGGGAGCTACGAGCAGTACTTC.

J is TRBJ2-1 and V is TRBV7-3; 15 bases agree with TRBD2. V gave up 4 bases and J gave up 9 bases; unmatched junction bases: 7. The CDR3 consists of 16 residues. CDR1 and CDR2 from the germline V gene are SGHTA and FQGTGA. In nucleotides, the CDR3 is TGTGCCAGCAGCTCTCAGGGACTAGCGGGAGGTGGTGAGCAGTTCTTC. It codes for CASSSQGLAGGGEQFF.

The chain uses TRBV5-1 and TRBJ2-3, with TRBD1 matching over 8 bases. Germline loops: CDR1 SGHRS, CDR2 YFSETQ. V lost 2 bases and J lost 5; bases outside the gene matches: 7. This CDR3 is built from 15 residues. This CDR3 is CASSFAQGARDTQYF. Written as DNA, the CDR3 is TGCGCCAGCAGCTTTGCCCAGGGGGCGCGAGATACGCAGTATTTT. The whole variable domain, remainder taken from reference TRBV5-1 and TRBJ2-3, is KAGVTQTPRYLIKTRGQQVTLSCSPISGHRSVSWYQQTPGQGLQFLFEYFSETQRNKGNFPGRFSGRQFSNSRSEMNVSTLELGDSALYLCASSFAQGARDTQYFGPGTRLTVL.

The CDR3 sequence: CASSLGRAVNGYTF. The CDR3, as DNA: TGTGCCAGCAGCTTGGGTCGGGCAGTGAATGGCTACACCTTC. The rearrangement links TRBV5-6 to TRBJ1-2, with D unclear. Trimming pared 0 bases from V and 6 bases from J, leaving 12 bases between. The CDR3 consists of 14 residues. Looked up from germline, CDR1 is SGHDT and CDR2 is YYEEEE.